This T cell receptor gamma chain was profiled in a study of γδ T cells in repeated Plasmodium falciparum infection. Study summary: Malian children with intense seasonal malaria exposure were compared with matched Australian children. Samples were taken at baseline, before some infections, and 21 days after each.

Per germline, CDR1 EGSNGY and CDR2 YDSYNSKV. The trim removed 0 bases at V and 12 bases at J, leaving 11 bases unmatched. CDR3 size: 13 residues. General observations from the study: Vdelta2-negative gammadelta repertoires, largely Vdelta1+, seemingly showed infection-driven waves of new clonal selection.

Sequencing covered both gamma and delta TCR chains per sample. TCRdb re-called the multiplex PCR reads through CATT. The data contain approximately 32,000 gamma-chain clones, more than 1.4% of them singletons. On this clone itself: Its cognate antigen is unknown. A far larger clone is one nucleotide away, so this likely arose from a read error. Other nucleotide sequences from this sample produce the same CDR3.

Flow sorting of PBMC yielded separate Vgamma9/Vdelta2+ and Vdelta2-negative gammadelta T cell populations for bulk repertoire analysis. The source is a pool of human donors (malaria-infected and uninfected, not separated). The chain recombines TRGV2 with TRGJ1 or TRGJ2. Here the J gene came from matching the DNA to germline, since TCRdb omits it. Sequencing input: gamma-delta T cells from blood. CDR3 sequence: CATWDGRRELKLF. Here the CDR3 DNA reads TGTGCCACCTGGGACGGGCGAAGAGAATTGAAACTCTTT.